This TCR beta chain appears in the sequencing data of a study of blood T cell repertoires in COVID-19. Study as a whole: Collection of acute and convalescent COVID-19 samples took place in the United States, Italy and Spain.

Some clones are missing from TCRdb's copy, which holds only in-frame ones; the method was immunoSEQ multiplex PCR. The repertoire has about 190,000 clones, roughly 80% of them found once; the top ten carry approximately 3%. Trimming cost V 4 bases and J 4 bases, with 6 bases left between them. This CDR3 region has 12 residues. Per the germline V gene, CDR1 is SGHRS and CDR2 is YFSETQ. The chain joins TRBV5-1 to TRBJ2-1, with D uncertain. This receptor was identified in a young woman who had recovered from COVID-19. The sample was PBMCs or T cells enriched from blood (not recorded which). The CDR3 bases are TGCGCCAGCAGCCACATATACAATGAGCAGTTCTTC. This sequence encodes CASSHIYNEQFF. The full variable domain, rest sourced from reference TRBV5-1 and TRBJ2-1, is KAGVTQTPRYLIKTRGQQVTLSCSPISGHRSVSWYQQTPGQGLQFLFEYFSETQRNKGNFPGRFSGRQFSNSRSEMNVSTLELGDSALYLCASSHIYNEQFFGPGTRLTVL.